What follows are 16 T cell receptor beta chains derived from one specimen sequenced in a study of T cells in Graves' hyperthyroidism and ophthalmopathy. Template material for amplifying TCR beta CDR3 regions consisted of RNA transcripts. When the TCR CDR3 underwent first-round RT-PCR, the HTBI primer set was used. One entry per CDR3 protein, called by TCRdb with MiXCR from the multiplex PCR reads. The sample has roughly 420,000 distinct CDR3 sequences, roughly 14% seen once. The sequenced sample was blood. These receptor sequences come from a woman in her late teens or twenties with Graves' hyperthyroidism.

There are many counts of this clonotype. This sequence joins TRBV27 and TRBJ2-5; D is uncertain. The CDR3 totals 13 residues. V was trimmed by 4 bases and J by 1 base, leaving 7 bases between them. Germline V gene data show CDR1 as MNHEY and CDR2 as SMNVEV (reference sequence). This CDR3 is CASSSWPQETQYF. CDR3 nucleotides: TGTGCCAGCAGTTCATGGCCCCAAGAGACCCAGTACTTC.

V and J are TRBV29-1 and TRBJ2-7; D unresolved. CDR3 length: 14 amino acids. Germline values: CDR1 SQVTM, CDR2 ANQGSEA. The V end was cut by 1 base, the J end by 2 bases, with 12 bases between. The CDR3 reads CSVEAWGRTYEQYF. CDR3 in DNA: TGCAGCGTTGAAGCCTGGGGTAGGACCTACGAGCAGTACTTC.

This sequence joins TRBV5-1 and TRBJ2-1, with 11 bases lining up with TRBD2. Looked up from germline, CDR1 is SGHRS and CDR2 is YFSETQ. The V and J ends lost 0 bases and 3 bases, in that order; junction bases with no gene match: 2. This CDR3 spans 16 amino acids. In DNA, the CDR3 is TGCGCCAGCAGCTTGGAGGGACTAGCGGTCTACAATGAGCAGTTCTTC. Translation gives CASSLEGLAVYNEQFF.

This clonotype has only a few counts. This chain links TRBV6-2 or TRBV6-3 with TRBJ1-1; weak D call: TRBD1 (5 bases). Trimming took 2 bases from V and 3 from J, leaving 10 bases between them. Germline CDR1 MNHEY, CDR2 SVGEGT. This CDR3 region has 14 residues. CDR3 bases: TGTGCCAGCAGTTACGGGCAGGGCTACACTGAAGCTTTCTTT. Its protein product is CASSYGQGYTEAFF.

This clonotype occurred many times. This sequence joins TRBV20-1 and TRBJ2-3, with 10 positions matching TRBD1. V was pared by 5 bases and J by 3 bases, with 8 bases of the junction left unmatched. CDR1 DFQATT and CDR2 SNEGSKA come from the germline V gene (reference sequence). The CDR3 consists of 15 residues. The CDR3 loop reads CSAVIGTGETDTQYF. As DNA, the CDR3 is TGCAGTGCTGTGATCGGGACAGGGGAGACAGATACGCAGTATTTT.

This clonotype was found many times. V gene TRBV20-1 combines with J gene TRBJ2-7, with 12 nucleotides matching TRBD1. There are 17 residues in the CDR3. V dropped 1 base and J dropped 2; count of bases not matched to a gene: 9. The germline gives CDR1 DFQATT, CDR2 SNEGSKA (reference sequence). For the CDR3, the DNA is TGCAGTGCTAGAGCCACCTTCAGGGACAGGGGGCCCTACGAGCAGTACTTC. Amino acid sequence: CSARATFRDRGPYEQYF.

In its sample, this clonotype was seen many times. V usage is TRBV24-1 and J usage is TRBJ2-7, with a possible D match to TRBD1 (5 bases). V shed 0 bases and J shed 0 bases, with 17 bases lying between them. In germline, CDR1 is KGHDR, CDR2 SFDVKD. The CDR3 contains 18 residues. CDR3 protein: CATSDLGAPVERSYEQYF. The CDR3 DNA reads as TGTGCCACCAGTGATTTGGGGGCTCCGGTCGAACGCTCCTACGAGCAGTACTTC.

This clonotype turned up a few times. The V call is TRBV24-1, the J call TRBJ2-2; either TRBD1 or TRBD2 may supply D (5 bases each). V lost 3 bases and J 5 bases, leaving 12 bases between the germline ends. The CDR3 has 15 amino acids. Looked up from germline, CDR1 is KGHDR and CDR2 is SFDVKD. This CDR3 is CATSDHVRETGELFF. The DNA of the CDR3 is TGTGCCACCAGTGATCACGTCAGGGAGACCGGGGAGCTGTTTTTT.

This clonotype turned up a few times. The chain employs TRBV20-1 and TRBJ1-6; possible D gene TRBD1, 5 bases. The CDR3 covers 13 residues. CDR1 is DFQATT, CDR2 SNEGSKA, per germline (reference sequence). CDR3 sequence: CSVLDSQNSPLHF. DNA for the CDR3: TGCAGCGTGCTTGACAGCCAGAATTCACCCCTCCACTTT.

In its sample, this clonotype was seen many times. The chain links TRBV28 to TRBJ2-7; possibly TRBD2 for D (6 bases). V lost 5 bases and J lost 3, with 11 bases in between. The CDR3 extends over 13 amino acids. CDR1 is MDHEN, CDR2 SYDVKM, per germline. Here the CDR3 reads CASSMGLYYEQYF. CDR3 in DNA: TGTGCCAGCAGTATGGGACTCTACTACGAGCAGTACTTC.

The chain combines TRBV7-9 with TRBJ2-7; TRBD1 agrees at 9 bases. The germline V gene has CDR1 SEHNR and CDR2 FQNEAQ (reference sequence). CDR3 size: 18 residues. The J segment lost 0 bases and the V segment lost 4 bases, leaving 13 bases of the junction unmatched. CDR3 in amino acids: CASSSDWTGATSSYEQYF. The CDR3 nucleotides are TGTGCCAGCAGCTCCGACTGGACAGGGGCCACGAGCTCCTACGAGCAGTACTTC.

This clonotype was detected a few times. This sequence joins TRBV12-3 or TRBV12-4 and TRBJ2-7, with 7 positions matching TRBD1. There are 16 residues in the CDR3. Trimming removed 6 bases from V and 2 bases from J; junction bases left unmatched: 13. In DNA form, the CDR3 reads TGTGCCAGCAGCCGTATACAGGGGCCGACCACCTACGAGCAGTACTTC. Its translation is CASSRIQGPTTYEQYF.

This clonotype has ten or more counts. The V call is TRBV12-3 or TRBV12-4, the J call TRBJ2-3, with 7 nucleotides matching TRBD1. V lost 6 bases to trimming and J lost 0 bases; unmatched junction nucleotides: 3. CDR3 length equals 14 residues. CDR3 nucleotide sequence: TGTGCCAGCAGCCGGGACAGAAGCACAGATACGCAGTATTTT. Translated: CASSRDRSTDTQYF.

This clonotype was counted many times. The J gene is TRBJ1-2, the V gene TRBV7-9, with D unclear. Germline loops: CDR1 SEHNR, CDR2 FQNEAQ (reference sequence). CDR3 length: 14 residues. Trimming took off 5 bases at V and 8 bases at J, with 18 bases between the two ends. In DNA form, the CDR3 reads TGTGCCAGCAGCGCAGACGCCACCTTCTTCGGCTACACCTTC. Its protein is CASSADATFFGYTF.

The chain has TRBV2 and TRBJ2-3; TRBD2 matches 9 bases. The CDR3 length is 15 residues. With V trimmed by 6 bases and J by 3 bases, 7 bases remained unmatched. Germline CDR1 reads SNHLY; CDR2 reads FYNNEI. The CDR3 DNA sequence: TGTGCCAGCAGCTATGGACTAGCGAGAACAGATACGCAGTATTTT. It translates to CASSYGLARTDTQYF. Combining the CDR3 with reference TRBV2 and TRBJ2-3 gives the whole variable domain EPEVTQTPSHQVTQMGQEVILRCVPISNHLYFYWYRQILGQKVEFLVSFYNNEISEKSEIFDDQFSVERPDGSNFTLKIRSTKLEDSAMYFCASSYGLARTDTQYFGPGTRLTVL.

This clonotype was counted a few times. This chain links TRBV29-1 with TRBJ2-2; D may match TRBD1 or TRBD2 (5 bases each). Germline lookup yields CDR1 SQVTM and CDR2 ANQGSEA. There are 15 residues in the CDR3. The germline V and J ends were trimmed by 6 bases and 0 bases, with 14 bases remaining between them. The CDR3 DNA sequence: TGCAGCGTGGGGATGGTGGGGGCGAACACCGGGGAGCTGTTTTTT. Its translation is CSVGMVGANTGELFF.